The 29 T cell receptor beta chains below were found in one sample sequenced in a study of HIV-infected patients and healthy controls. Roughly three months, about 14 weeks, into antiretroviral therapy, follow-up blood was collected. The repertoire came from unfractionated whole blood and reflected all unsorted peripheral T cells. cDNA was made from 500 ng RNA using alpha and beta constant primers. Alpha and beta chain libraries were made separately by chain-specific third strand synthesis with multiplexing indices. TCRdb itself ran the 5' RACE reads through MiXCR, one entry per CDR3 protein. This repertoire shows about 14,000 distinct CDR3 sequences, less than 15% found once; its top ten account for 35% to 50%. The sample was blood, taken during antiretroviral therapy. The source is an adult with HIV infection. The donor label of this sample is uncertain.

This clonotype was observed at least ten times. The chain employs TRBV27 and TRBJ2-2; D possibly uses TRBD1 or TRBD2 (5 bases each). V shed 6 bases and J shed 6 bases, with 14 bases lying between them. CDR1 is MNHEY, CDR2 SMNVEV, per germline (reference sequence). The CDR3 has 14 amino acids. The CDR3 spells CASRQTWDAGELFF. CDR3 in DNA: TGTGCCAGCAGACAGACCTGGGACGCCGGGGAGCTGTTTTTT.

This clonotype has a count of ten or more. The V gene is TRBV9, the J gene TRBJ1-3, with D perhaps TRBD1 (5 bases). Between the trimmed V and J ends, which lost 4 bases and 7 bases, there was a span of 12 bases. Germline V gene lookup returns CDR1 SGDLS and CDR2 YYNGEE. The CDR3 extends over 13 amino acids. The CDR3 DNA is TGTGCCAGCAGCATCGACAGCAGGAACACCATATATTTT. This translates into CASSIDSRNTIYF.

This clonotype came up many times. The V and J genes are TRBV2 and TRBJ1-2, with D unresolved. The CDR3 extends over 12 amino acids. In germline, CDR1 is SNHLY, CDR2 FYNNEI. V gave up 6 bases and J gave up 4 bases, with 9 bases separating them. The CDR3 spells CASSFVFYGYTF. DNA for the CDR3: TGTGCCAGCAGCTTTGTATTCTATGGCTACACCTTC.

This clonotype showed up many times. The chain is built from TRBV4-1 and TRBJ2-5; possible D gene TRBD2, 6 bases. Germline assignment: CDR1 MGHRA and CDR2 YSYEKL. This CDR3 spans 15 amino acids. Trimming took 0 bases from V and 5 from J, leaving 13 bases between them. The CDR3 DNA reads TGCGCCAGCAGCCAAGATGGTCGTGGAGGGGAGACCCAGTACTTC. Amino acids: CASSQDGRGGETQYF.

This clonotype was observed many times. The rearrangement links TRBV7-6 to TRBJ1-2; D remains unclear. V lost 3 bases and J lost 2, with 7 bases in between. The germline gives CDR1 SGHVS, CDR2 FNYEAQ. The length of the CDR3 is 13 residues. This CDR3 is CASSLTLNYGYTF. As DNA, the CDR3 is TGTGCCAGCAGCTTGACACTGAACTATGGCTACACCTTC.

CDR3 DNA sequence: TGCGCCAGCAGCTTAGGACAGGGTGTCGGGGAGCTGTTTTTT. As protein: CASSLGQGVGELFF. The chain carries TRBV5-1 and TRBJ2-2, with 8 bases aligning to TRBD1. The CDR3 is made up of 14 amino acids. Germline values: CDR1 SGHRS, CDR2 YFSETQ. V shed 2 bases, J shed 7 bases, and the junction held 4 bases outside the gene matches. The full variable domain, with the rest looked up from reference TRBV5-1 and TRBJ2-2, is KAGVTQTPRYLIKTRGQQVTLSCSPISGHRSVSWYQQTPGQGLQFLFEYFSETQRNKGNFPGRFSGRQFSNSRSEMNVSTLELGDSALYLCASSLGQGVGELFFGEGSRLTVL.

The J gene is TRBJ2-7, the V gene TRBV28, with 9 nucleotides matching TRBD1. The CDR3 has 16 residues. Germline V CDR1 and CDR2: MDHEN, SYDVKM. The junction had 10 bases not matched to a gene; V was cut back by 3 bases and J by 4 bases. The CDR3 loop reads CASSFPPGTGFYEQYF. The CDR3 region has the DNA TGTGCCAGCAGTTTTCCTCCCGGGACAGGGTTTTACGAGCAGTACTTC.

In this sample, this clonotype turned up many times. The CDR3 DNA sequence: TGCAGTGCTAGAGGTGACAGGGCTCACACTGAAGCTTTCTTT. The encoded protein is CSARGDRAHTEAFF. This chain connects TRBV20-1 to TRBJ1-1; 7 positions agree with TRBD1. In germline, CDR1 is DFQATT, CDR2 SNEGSKA (reference sequence). CDR3 length: 14 amino acids. The junction had 5 bases not matched to a gene; V was cut back by 1 base and J by 3 bases.

The sample holds many counts of this clonotype. The V gene is TRBV5-1, the J gene TRBJ2-7; 8 bases line up with TRBD2. The germline CDR1 and CDR2 sequences are SGHRS and YFSETQ. This CDR3 has 16 amino acids. Unmatched junction bases numbered 12, after V lost 4 bases and J lost 3 bases. In DNA, the CDR3 is TGCGCCAGCAGCCAAACCGAAACCACTAGCGGCTACGAGCAGTACTTC. This translates into CASSQTETTSGYEQYF.

This clonotype was detected many times. This chain uses TRBV7-9 with TRBJ1-2, with D unclear. Trimming cost V 4 bases and J 8 bases, with 20 bases left between them. The CDR3 sequence is 15 residues long. The germline CDR1 and CDR2 sequences are SEHNR and FQNEAQ (reference sequence). The chain's CDR3 is CASSSGLGLAYGYTF. CDR3 in DNA: TGTGCCAGCAGCTCTGGTTTGGGGTTGGCTTACGGCTACACCTTC.

This clonotype has ten or more counts. This rearrangement joins TRBV3-1 to TRBJ2-5; 10 positions agree with TRBD2. CDR1 is LGHDT, CDR2 YNNKEL, per germline (reference sequence). The junction had 2 bases not matched to a gene; V was cut back by 6 bases and J by 4 bases. This CDR3 spans 13 amino acids. CDR3 amino acids: CASRIAGGETQYF. CDR3 in DNA: TGTGCCAGCAGGATAGCGGGAGGAGAGACCCAGTACTTC.

In this sample, this clonotype turned up many times. V and J are TRBV7-8 and TRBJ2-7; D is uncertain. The germline V gene encodes CDR1 SGHVS and CDR2 FQNEAQ. The CDR3 runs 11 residues. Deletions cut 2 bases from V and 7 bases from J, with 6 bases between. CDR3 loop: CASSLLEEQYF. The CDR3 DNA follows: TGTGCCAGCAGCTTACTCGAAGAGCAGTACTTC.

This clonotype was detected ten times or more. The CDR3 region is CASSLGPSGEQFF. The CDR3 DNA reads TGTGCCAGCAGCTTAGGACCCTCCGGTGAGCAGTTCTTC. The rearrangement joins TRBV7-6 to TRBJ2-1; D remains unclear. Looked up from germline, CDR1 is SGHVS and CDR2 is FNYEAQ. CDR3 length equals 13 residues. V lost 1 base to trimming and J lost 9 bases, with 10 bases between them.

This clonotype occurred a few times. The genes are TRBV6-1 and TRBJ2-7; D possibly uses TRBD1 or TRBD2 (6 bases each). The germline CDR1 and CDR2 sequences are MNHNS and SASEGT. The CDR3 has 14 amino acids. V lost 4 bases to trimming and J lost 7 bases, with 17 bases between them. This CDR3 reads CASSARGPPDEQYF. CDR3 DNA: TGTGCCAGCAGTGCTCGGGGGCCCCCTGATGAGCAGTACTTC.

This clonotype was seen repeatedly, ten times or more. The chain has TRBV6-6 and TRBJ2-1; 11 bases fit TRBD2. The germline V gene has CDR1 MNHNY and CDR2 SVGAGI (reference sequence). The ends lost 5 bases at V and 4 bases at J; junction bases unmatched: 16. The CDR3 length is 19 residues. The CDR3 loop is CASSPAVASGGHIYNEQFF. The CDR3 bases are TGTGCCAGCAGTCCGGCTGTGGCTAGCGGGGGGCACATTTACAATGAGCAGTTCTTC.

The CDR3 DNA sequence: TGTGCCAGCACTCCCGGGACGGACTTTAACTATGGCTACACCTTC. Its protein is CASTPGTDFNYGYTF. The chain has TRBV9 and TRBJ1-2; D might be TRBD1 (5 bases). The CDR3 is 15 amino acids. Trimming removed 6 bases at V and 1 base at J, with 16 bases between. Germline lookup yields CDR1 SGDLS and CDR2 YYNGEE. Combining the CDR3 with reference TRBV9 and TRBJ1-2 gives the whole variable domain DSGVTQTPKHLITATGQRVTLRCSPRSGDLSVYWYQQSLDQGLQFLIQYYNGEERAKGNILERFSAQQFPDLHSELNLSSLELGDSALYFCASTPGTDFNYGYTFGSGTRLTVV.

The rearrangement joins TRBV19 to TRBJ1-5; the match to TRBD1 covers 10 bases. Germline-derived CDR1 and CDR2 are LNHDA and SQIVND (reference sequence). This CDR3 has 17 amino acids. V lost 5 bases and J lost 4; bases outside the gene matches: 11. The CDR3, as DNA: TGTGCCAGTAGTCAGACAGGGGGCGAAGCCCTTAATCAGCCCCAGCATTTT. It codes for CASSQTGGEALNQPQHF.

This clonotype was found many times. The V call is TRBV4-1, the J call TRBJ2-3; the D gene could be TRBD1 or TRBD2 (5 bases each). The ends were cut back, 1 base at V and 2 bases at J, with 19 bases in the middle. Germline V lookup: CDR1 MGHRA, CDR2 YSYEKL. The CDR3 is 18 residues long. The CDR3 coding sequence is TGCGCCAGCAGCCAAGGGGGGTTAAGGCGTGGGGACACAGATACGCAGTATTTT. Protein sequence: CASSQGGLRRGDTDTQYF.

This clonotype was detected ten times or more. J is TRBJ2-1 and V is TRBV20-1; D might be TRBD2 (5 bases). Trimming took 6 bases from V and 2 from J, leaving 14 bases between them. CDR1 is DFQATT and CDR2 is SNEGSKA in the germline V gene (reference sequence). The CDR3 is 14 amino acids. CDR3 coding DNA: TGCAGTGCAACCCCGGACTGGCCCTACAATGAGCAGTTCTTC. This codes for CSATPDWPYNEQFF.

This clonotype was seen repeatedly, ten times or more. The chain is built from TRBV13 and TRBJ1-6; perhaps TRBD1 as D (6 bases). The CDR3 is 16 residues long. V was shortened by 5 bases and J by 9 bases, with 20 bases between the two germline ends. Germline assignment: CDR1 PRHDT and CDR2 FYEKMQ (reference sequence). The chain's CDR3 is CASSKWVLEGGSPLHF. The CDR3 nucleotides are TGTGCCAGCAGCAAATGGGTCCTCGAAGGGGGTTCACCCCTCCACTTT.

This clonotype was observed at least ten times. The rearrangement links TRBV6-5 to TRBJ2-5; tentatively, D is TRBD2 (5 bases). Germline loops: CDR1 MNHEY, CDR2 SVGAGI. This CDR3 comprises 12 residues. V was shortened by 2 bases and J by 4 bases, with 5 bases between the two germline ends. The CDR3 reads CASSYEGETQYF. CDR3 DNA: TGTGCCAGCAGTTACGAGGGAGAGACCCAGTACTTC.

This clonotype was seen ten or more times. The rearrangement uses TRBV20-1 and TRBJ2-3; TRBD1 might be the D (6 bases). The CDR3 has 13 amino acids. V lost 5 bases and J 1 base, leaving 10 bases between the germline ends. CDR1 and CDR2 from the germline V gene are DFQATT and SNEGSKA (reference sequence). Here the CDR3 reads CSAPRQGTDTQYF. The CDR3 DNA reads as TGCAGTGCTCCACGACAGGGCACAGATACGCAGTATTTT.

This clonotype was found many times. J is TRBJ2-3 and V is TRBV6-1; 8 nucleotides line up with TRBD2. Germline V gene lookup returns CDR1 MNHNS and CDR2 SASEGT. Trimming removed 5 bases from V and 2 bases from J; junction bases left unmatched: 9. The CDR3 has 16 amino acids. The CDR3 DNA reads TGTGCCAGCAGTATAATAGCGGGGACGTTCACAGATACGCAGTATTTT. Encoded protein: CASSIIAGTFTDTQYF.

This clonotype occurred many times. V usage is TRBV12-3 or TRBV12-4 and J usage is TRBJ2-7, with D possibly being TRBD2 (6 bases). V was cut by 6 bases and J by 5 bases, with 11 bases left in between. The CDR3 runs to 12 residues. The CDR3 sequence is CASSQTGDEQYF. The CDR3 bases are TGTGCCAGCAGCCAGACGGGGGACGAGCAGTACTTC.

At least ten counts were recorded for this clonotype. J is TRBJ1-2 and V is TRBV6-6; tentatively, D is TRBD1 (5 bases). In germline, CDR1 is MNHNY, CDR2 SVGAGI (reference sequence). The CDR3 totals 15 residues. Trimming left V 6 bases short and J 2 bases short, with 16 bases between. CDR3 in amino acids: CASRPGGDRNYGYTF. For the CDR3, the DNA is TGTGCCAGCAGGCCGGGGGGGGATAGGAACTATGGCTACACCTTC.

V is TRBV19 and J is TRBJ2-3; D possibly corresponds to TRBD1 (6 bases). This CDR3 region has 11 residues. Germline V lookup: CDR1 LNHDA, CDR2 SQIVND (reference sequence). V lost 7 bases to trimming and J lost 7 bases, with 9 bases between them. CDR3 region: CASTDRHTQYF. As DNA, the CDR3 is TGTGCCAGTACGGACAGACATACGCAGTATTTT. The full variable domain, its missing parts supplied by reference TRBV19 and TRBJ2-3, is DGGITQSPKYLFRKEGQNVTLSCEQNLNHDAMYWYRQDPGQGLRLIYYSQIVNDFQKGDIAEGYSVSREKKESFPLTVTSAQKNPTAFYLCASTDRHTQYFGPGTRLTVL.

This clonotype came up a few times. The CDR3 is CSVEVQSTDTQYF. DNA of the CDR3: TGCAGCGTTGAAGTGCAGAGCACAGATACGCAGTATTTT. The chain couples TRBV29-1 to TRBJ2-3; D unclear. The germline V gene encodes CDR1 SQVTM and CDR2 ANQGSEA. CDR3 length equals 13 residues. V was trimmed by 1 base and J by 0 bases, leaving 5 bases between them.

The chain employs TRBV19 and TRBJ1-5; D is possibly TRBD1 (5 bases). V shed 3 bases and J shed 4 bases, with 13 bases lying between them. The CDR3 extends over 15 amino acids. The germline CDR1 and CDR2 sequences are LNHDA and SQIVND (reference sequence). CDR3 nucleotide sequence: TGTGCCAGTAGTATTTATGTGGGGGGAAATCAGCCCCAGCATTTT. Protein sequence: CASSIYVGGNQPQHF.

The rearrangement joins TRBV19 to TRBJ2-3, with TRBD1 identical over 7 bases. The CDR3 covers 16 residues. The J segment lost 3 bases and the V segment lost 6 bases, leaving 12 bases of the junction unmatched. The germline gives CDR1 LNHDA, CDR2 SQIVND (reference sequence). The CDR3 coding sequence is TGTGCCAGTAGCAGCTCACAGGGGAGTGTGACAGATACGCAGTATTTT. Translated, it gives CASSSSQGSVTDTQYF.